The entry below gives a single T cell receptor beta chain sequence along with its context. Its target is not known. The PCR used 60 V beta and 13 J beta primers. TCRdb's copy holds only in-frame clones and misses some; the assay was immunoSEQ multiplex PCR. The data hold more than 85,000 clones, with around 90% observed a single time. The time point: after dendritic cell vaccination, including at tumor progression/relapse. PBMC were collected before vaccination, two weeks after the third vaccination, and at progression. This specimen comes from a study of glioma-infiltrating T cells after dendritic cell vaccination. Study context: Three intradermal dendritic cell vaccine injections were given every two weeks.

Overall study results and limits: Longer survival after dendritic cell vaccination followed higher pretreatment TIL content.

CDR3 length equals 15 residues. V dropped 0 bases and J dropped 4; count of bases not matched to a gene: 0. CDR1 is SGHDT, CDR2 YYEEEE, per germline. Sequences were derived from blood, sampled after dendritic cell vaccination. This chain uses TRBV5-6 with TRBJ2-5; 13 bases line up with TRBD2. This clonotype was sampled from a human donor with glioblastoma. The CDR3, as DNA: TGTGCCAGCAGCTTGGGACTAGCGGGAGGAGAGACCCAGTACTTC. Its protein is CASSLGLAGGETQYF.